This TCR beta chain derives from a study of blood T cell repertoires in COVID-19. Study-wide background: T cells, B-cell-depleted T cells, or PBMCs provided the cDNA or gDNA that served as material.

This clone was seen only once. Germline CDR1 reads ENHRY; CDR2 reads SYGVKD. This CDR3 region has 15 residues. V lost 3 bases, J lost 9 bases, and 21 bases lay in between. Original processing notes: It was from reference gene primer amplification that nucleated cell counts were estimated. Repertoires were generated with immunoSEQ multiplex PCR, while TCRdb's copy carries only in-frame clones and drops some. Clone size and the V and J calls come from that table; the DNA yielded D and trimming. Here the sample spans 88,000 or so clones, 70% to 90% being singletons. The V call is TRBV10-3, the J call TRBJ2-7; possible D gene TRBD1, 6 bases. Sequencing input: peripheral blood. The sequence derives from a man aged 55-75 years with acute or convalescent COVID-19. For the CDR3, the DNA is TGTGCCATCAGTGAAAATGCCGTGGGGGCACTGGGGCAGTACTTC. Its protein is CAISENAVGALGQYF.